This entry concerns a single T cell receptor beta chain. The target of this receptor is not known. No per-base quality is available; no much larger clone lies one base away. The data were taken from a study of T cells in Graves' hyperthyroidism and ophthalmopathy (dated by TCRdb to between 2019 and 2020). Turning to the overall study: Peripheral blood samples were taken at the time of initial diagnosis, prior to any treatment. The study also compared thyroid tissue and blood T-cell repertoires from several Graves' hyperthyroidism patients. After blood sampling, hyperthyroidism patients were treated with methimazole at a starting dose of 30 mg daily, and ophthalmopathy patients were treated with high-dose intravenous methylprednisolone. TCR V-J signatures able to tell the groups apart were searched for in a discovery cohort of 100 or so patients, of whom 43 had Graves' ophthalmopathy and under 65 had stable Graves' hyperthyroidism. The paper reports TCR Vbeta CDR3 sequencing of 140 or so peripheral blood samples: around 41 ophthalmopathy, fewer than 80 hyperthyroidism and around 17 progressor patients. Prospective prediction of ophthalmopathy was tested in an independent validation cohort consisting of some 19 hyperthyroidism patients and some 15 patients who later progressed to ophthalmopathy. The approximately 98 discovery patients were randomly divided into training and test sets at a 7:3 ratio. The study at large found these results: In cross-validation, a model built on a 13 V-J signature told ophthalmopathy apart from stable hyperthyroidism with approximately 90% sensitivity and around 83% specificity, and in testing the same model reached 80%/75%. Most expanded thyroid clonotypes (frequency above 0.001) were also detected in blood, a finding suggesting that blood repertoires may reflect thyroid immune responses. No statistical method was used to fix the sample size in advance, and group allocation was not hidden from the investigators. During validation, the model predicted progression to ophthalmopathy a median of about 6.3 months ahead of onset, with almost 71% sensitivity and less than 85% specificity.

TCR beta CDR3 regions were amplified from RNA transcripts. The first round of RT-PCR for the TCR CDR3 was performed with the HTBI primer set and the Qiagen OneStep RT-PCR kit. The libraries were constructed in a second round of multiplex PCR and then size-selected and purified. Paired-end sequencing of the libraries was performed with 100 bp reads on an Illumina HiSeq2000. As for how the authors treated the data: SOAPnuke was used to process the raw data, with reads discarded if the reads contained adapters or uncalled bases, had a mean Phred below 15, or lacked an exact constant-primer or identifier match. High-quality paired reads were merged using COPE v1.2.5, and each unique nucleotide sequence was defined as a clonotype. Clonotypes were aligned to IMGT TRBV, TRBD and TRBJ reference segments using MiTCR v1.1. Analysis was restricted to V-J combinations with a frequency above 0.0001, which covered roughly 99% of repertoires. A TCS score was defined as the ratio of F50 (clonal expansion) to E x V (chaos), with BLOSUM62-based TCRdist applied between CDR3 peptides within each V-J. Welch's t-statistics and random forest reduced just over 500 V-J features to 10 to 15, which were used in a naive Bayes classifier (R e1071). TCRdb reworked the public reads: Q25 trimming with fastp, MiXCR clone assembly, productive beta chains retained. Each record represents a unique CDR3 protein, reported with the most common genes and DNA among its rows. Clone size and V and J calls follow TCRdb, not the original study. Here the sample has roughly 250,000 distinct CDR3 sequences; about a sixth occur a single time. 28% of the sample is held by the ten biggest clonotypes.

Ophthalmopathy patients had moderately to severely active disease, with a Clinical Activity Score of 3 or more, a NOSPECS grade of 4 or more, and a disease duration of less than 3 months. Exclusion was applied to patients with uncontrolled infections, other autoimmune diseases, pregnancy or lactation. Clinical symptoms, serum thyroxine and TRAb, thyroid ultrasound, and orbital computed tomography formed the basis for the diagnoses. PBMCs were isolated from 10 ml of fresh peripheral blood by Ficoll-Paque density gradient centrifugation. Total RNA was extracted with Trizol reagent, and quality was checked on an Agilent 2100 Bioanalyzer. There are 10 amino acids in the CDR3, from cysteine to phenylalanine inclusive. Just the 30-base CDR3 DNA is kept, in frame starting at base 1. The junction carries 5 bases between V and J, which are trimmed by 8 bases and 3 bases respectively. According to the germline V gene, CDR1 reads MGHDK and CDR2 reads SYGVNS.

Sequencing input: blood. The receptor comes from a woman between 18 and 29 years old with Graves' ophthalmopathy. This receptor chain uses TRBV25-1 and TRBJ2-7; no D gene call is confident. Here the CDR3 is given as CASGIYEQYF. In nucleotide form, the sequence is TGTGCCAGCGGAATCTACGAGCAGTACTTC.